This is a list of T cell receptor beta chains from one sample in a study of T cell repertoires in cytomegalovirus infection. TCRdb redid the calling of the reads with MiXCR, one entry per CDR3 protein. The sample yields approximately 140,000 distinct CDR3 sequences, under 30% seen once. These receptors have no known antigen. Material: PBMCs, sequenced either directly or after in vitro stimulation (not recorded which). The receptors were sampled from a human donor in good health (CMV status not recorded). Some clones in this sample may be carry-over from other donors' samples. Both conserved end residues are trimmed from each CDR3. D genes are given only for firm matches.

TRBD2 TRBJ2-1 TRBV19 ASGPGGPGYNEQF
TRBD1 TRBJ2-1 TRBV7-9 ASSLGAGGFGSSYNEQF
- TRBJ2-3 TRBV6-5 ASSLTSPRPRDTQY
- TRBJ2-5 TRBV5-4 ASRGRGTAEQETQY
- TRBJ1-5 TRBV7-2 ASSYTAGVDQPQH
- TRBJ1-1 TRBV4-1 ASSQDPWGSEAF
- TRBJ1-1 TRBV19 ASSSRLNPRSEAF
- TRBJ2-1 TRBV7-3 ASSLSGAYNEQF
- TRBJ1-1 TRBV2 ASSVVISRAGRTEAF
- TRBJ2-3 TRBV12-3/TRBV12-4 ASSFGLVPDTQY
- TRBJ2-3 TRBV20-1 SALRLGAGGDTQY
- TRBJ1-2 TRBV29-1 SVEEAVGYGYT
- TRBJ2-3 TRBV7-6 ASSLGQADTQY
- TRBJ2-7 TRBV5-1 ASGTNSASYEQY
- TRBJ1-1 TRBV11-2 ASSRYTEAF
TRBD1 TRBJ1-5 TRBV7-2 ASSSGQGLNQPQH
TRBD2 TRBJ2-1 TRBV12-3/TRBV12-4 ASSTTSGRARAVHEQF
- TRBJ2-7 TRBV11-2 ASSSQGYSYEQY
- TRBJ2-7 TRBV29-1 SVVGVSYEQY
- TRBJ1-1 TRBV20-1 SARDLGRWGGESNTEAF
TRBD2 TRBJ2-7 TRBV7-8 ASSYRTSGQD
- TRBJ2-3 TRBV6-1 ASSEDVGFSRDTQY
- TRBJ2-1 TRBV2 ASSDLLSRNEQF
TRBD2 TRBJ2-5 TRBV7-2 ASAPKRGGSSPQETQY
TRBD1 TRBJ1-1 TRBV27 ASSSLPGQGNTEAF
TRBD2 TRBJ2-1 TRBV14 ASSPRTSGFGEQF
TRBD2 TRBJ2-3 TRBV19 ASSATPGTSGTDTQY
- TRBJ1-3 TRBV11-2 ASSRLGGNTIY
- TRBJ2-3 TRBV20-1 SAKQADTQY
- TRBJ2-1 TRBV28 ASRRDSYYNEQF
- TRBJ1-6 TRBV7-9 ASSSDRTAHGSPLH
TRBD1 TRBJ2-2 TRBV12-3/TRBV12-4 ASSFQGVTGELF
- TRBJ1-1 TRBV7-2 ASSPPGTLRTEAF
- TRBJ1-1 TRBV27 ASSWKPNTEAF